This is a list of T cell receptor beta chains from one sample in a study of regulatory T cells in long-lasting Graves disease. TCRdb reanalysed the multiplex PCR reads using MiXCR and keeps one entry per CDR3 protein. The repertoire holds approximately 540,000 distinct CDR3 sequences, with more than 10% as singletons. Separately, the same data were catalogued under a study of T cells in Graves' hyperthyroidism and ophthalmopathy.

Here the sequenced sample was peripheral blood mononuclear cells (PBMCs), taken at new diagnosis, from a patient treated with antithyroid drugs. The receptors here all came from a woman in her 30s with Graves disease. The CDR3 runs from the conserved cysteine through the conserved F or W. D genes are given only for firm matches. Size tells how often a clone was seen (once, few, many) or the class of an expanded clone, and some rows leave it out.

TRBJ2-3 . TRBV2 many CASPGIPPDTQYF TGTGCCAGCCCGGGCATCCCCCCAGATACGCAGTATTTT
TRBJ2-3 . TRBV4-3 . CASSRRYGQSLGRDTQYF TGCGCCAGCAGCCGCCGATACGGACAGTCCCTCGGGAGAGATACGCAGTATTTT
TRBJ2-1 . TRBV30 . CAWSVREVTEQFF TGTGCCTGGAGTGTGAGGGAGGTTACTGAGCAGTTCTTC
TRBJ1-1 . TRBV13 many CASSLVGEMNTEAFF TGTGCCAGCAGCTTAGTGGGGGAAATGAACACTGAAGCTTTCTTT
TRBJ1-2 . TRBV28 many CASSLLGRYGYTF TGTGCCAGCAGTTTACTGGGGCGGTATGGCTACACCTTC
TRBJ2-2 . TRBV11-2 many CASSLGAGRTGELFF TGTGCCAGCAGCTTAGGCGCGGGGCGGACCGGGGAGCTGTTTTTT
TRBJ1-5 . TRBV2 many CASSESLVGQPQHF TGTGCCAGCAGTGAAAGTCTAGTTGGGCAGCCCCAGCATTTT
TRBJ2-6 . TRBV10-3 many CAISGPGRLGFSGANVLTF TGTGCCATCAGTGGCCCGGGGAGGCTCGGGTTTTCTGGGGCCAACGTCCTGACTTTC
TRBJ1-2 TRBD1 TRBV28 many CASSPGQGYGYTF TGTGCCAGCAGCCCGGGACAGGGCTATGGCTACACCTTC
TRBJ2-5 . TRBV7-2 many CASSSYTVGTQYF TGTGCCAGCAGCTCATACACAGTGGGGACCCAGTACTTC
TRBJ2-3 . TRBV11-2 few CASNLTIGVDTQYF TGTGCCAGCAACCTGACTATAGGCGTAGATACGCAGTATTTT
TRBJ1-4 . TRBV19 . CASTPEQGFNEKLFF TGTGCCAGTACGCCTGAACAGGGCTTTAATGAAAAACTGTTTTTT
TRBJ2-5 TRBD1 TRBV28 many CASSPMDRAQETQYF TGTGCCAGCAGCCCCATGGACAGGGCCCAAGAGACCCAGTACTTC
TRBJ2-1 TRBD1 TRBV20-1 many CSAEDRSNEQFF TGCAGTGCTGAGGACAGGAGCAATGAGCAGTTCTTC
TRBJ1-1 . TRBV19 many CASSQKPGAGGTEAFF TGTGCCAGTAGTCAGAAACCGGGGGCGGGGGGGACTGAAGCTTTCTTT
TRBJ2-7 TRBD1 TRBV7-6 many CASSPRGQGAYEQYF TGTGCCAGCAGCCCGAGGGGACAGGGGGCCTACGAGCAGTACTTC
TRBJ1-2 . TRBV7-9 many CASSPPNNYGYTF TGTGCCAGCAGCCCGCCGAATAACTATGGCTACACCTTC
TRBJ2-7 . TRBV20-1 . CSAKSGSRSYEQYF TGCAGTGCTAAGTCCGGGTCACGCTCCTACGAGCAGTACTTC
TRBJ2-4 . TRBV20-1 few CSAIDRAKNIQYF TGCAGTGCAATAGACAGGGCCAAAAACATTCAGTACTTC
TRBJ1-5 . TRBV28 few CASSPNRDYRSASRRFNQPQHF TGTGCCAGCAGCCCTAACAGGGATTACAGGTCTGCTTCGAGGCGGTTCAATCAGCCCCAGCATTTT
TRBJ1-2 . TRBV5-1 . CASRSGTPPGGYTF TGCGCCAGCAGATCCGGGACACCCCCGGGGGGCTACACCTTC
TRBJ2-3 TRBD2 TRBV20-1 . CSATLTSGRDTQYF TGCAGTGCTACTCTGACTAGCGGGAGGGATACGCAGTATTTT
TRBJ1-2 . TRBV7-2 . CASSLARGGLRRDGYTF TGTGCCAGCAGCTTAGCGCGCGGCGGGCTGCGACGGGACGGCTACACCTTC